This is a list of T cell receptor beta chains from one sample in a study of T cell responses to AZD1222 COVID-19 vaccine. Here immunoSEQ multiplex PCR was the method, and the copy in TCRdb shows in-frame clones only, minus some. There are about 59,000 clones in the sample; roughly 84% occur only once, and around 7.8% lies in the top ten. The specimen was peripheral blood, collected on day 0 of AZD1222 vaccination. The receptors shown here come from an adult in good health. CDR3s include the opening cysteine and the closing phenylalanine or tryptophan. A D gene is named only where the DNA matches it firmly. Clone size is not always given. Where it is, it says once, few, many or a class for expanded clones.

j_gene | v_gene | d_gene | abundance | CDR3nt | CDR3aa
TRBJ2-2 | TRBV10-3 | - | - | TGTGCCATGCTTGGGGGCCAGGCTGGGAGCGGGGAGCTGTTTTTT | CAMLGGQAGSGELFF
TRBJ1-5 | TRBV4-2 | - | - | TGTGCCAGCAGCCCTCTAGACAGGAACAATCAGCCCCAGCATTTT | CASSPLDRNNQPQHF
TRBJ1-2 | TRBV2 | - | - | TGTGCCAGCAGACTTACAGGGTCGAGCTATGGCTACACCTTC | CASRLTGSSYGYTF
TRBJ2-4 | TRBV30 | - | - | TGTGCCTGGAGCGAACTAGAGAACATTCAGTACTTC | CAWSELENIQYF
TRBJ1-2 | TRBV16 | TRBD1 | - | TGTGCCAGCAGCAACGGACAGGGCCAGTATGGCTACACCTTC | CASSNGQGQYGYTF
TRBJ1-2 | TRBV5-1 | TRBD1 | - | TGCGCCAGCAGCTTGGGCCCCCGGGACAGTAACTATGGCTACACCTTC | CASSLGPRDSNYGYTF
TRBJ1-1 | TRBV5-1 | TRBD1 | - | TGCGCCAGCAGCTCTGGACAGGGGATTACGACTGAAGCTTTCTTT | CASSSGQGITTEAFF
TRBJ1-3 | TRBV4-2 | - | - | TGTGCCAGCAGCCAAGATATGGGCACCTCTGGAAACACCATATATTTT | CASSQDMGTSGNTIYF
TRBJ1-6 | TRBV18 | - | - | TGTGCCAGCTCAAAAAGGACGGATCAGAAGATGGCCCTCCACTTT | CASSKRTDQKMALHF
TRBJ1-2 | TRBV9 | TRBD1 | - | TGTGCCAGCAGCCCCCTAATCGGACAGGGCTTTCACTATGGCTACACCTTC | CASSPLIGQGFHYGYTF
TRBJ2-6 | TRBV6-1 | TRBD1 | - | TGTGCCAGCAGTGAATGGGGAGGACAGGGACGGAGAGGGGCCAACGTCCTGACTTTC | CASSEWGGQGRRGANVLTF
TRBJ2-7 | TRBV11-2 | - | - | TGTGCCAGCAGCCCAGGACGGAACTACGAGCAGTACTTC | CASSPGRNYEQYF
TRBJ1-5 | TRBV2 | - | - | TGTGCCAGCAACTACGACAGTAGCAATCAGCCCCAGCATTTT | CASNYDSSNQPQHF
TRBJ2-3 | TRBV20-1 | - | - | TGCAGTGCTAGTGTGGGGGGCCAGACAGATACGCAGTATTTT | CSASVGGQTDTQYF
TRBJ2-2 | TRBV4-3 | - | few | TGCGCCAGCAGCCAAGTTCAAAGGGACACCGGGGAGCTGTTTTTT | CASSQVQRDTGELFF
TRBJ1-3 | TRBV18 | - | - | TGTGCCAGCTCACCCCCGTCAAGGGACAACACCATATATTTT | CASSPPSRDNTIYF
TRBJ1-3 | TRBV5-4 | - | - | TGTGCCAGCAGCTTTACCGGGACACGCTCTGGAAACACCATATATTTT | CASSFTGTRSGNTIYF
TRBJ1-4 | TRBV6-5 | TRBD1 | - | TGTGCCAGCAACCCAGGGGGCTCGGGTGAAAAACTGTTTTTT | CASNPGGSGEKLFF
TRBJ2-7 | TRBV12-5 | TRBD1 | - | TGTGCTAGTGGTTTTTCCGGGACAGGGATCTACGAGCAGTACTTC | CASGFSGTGIYEQYF
TRBJ2-1 | TRBV6-4 | - | - | TGTGCCAGCAGTGACTTGACAGGGCAGTTCTTC | CASSDLTGQFF
TRBJ1-2 | TRBV7-2 | TRBD1 | - | TGTGCCAGCAGCCTCCAGGACAGGCCGAACTATGGCTACACCTTC | CASSLQDRPNYGYTF
TRBJ1-1 | TRBV18 | TRBD1 | - | TGTGCCAGCTCGTCCGGGACAGGCGGGGACACTGAAGCTTTCTTT | CASSSGTGGDTEAFF
TRBJ2-2 | TRBV29-1 | TRBD2 | - | TGCAGCGTGTCCAGGCGGGGGGTTATCGGGGAGCTGTTTTTT | CSVSRRGVIGELFF
TRBJ2-7 | TRBV7-8 | TRBD2 | - | TGTGCCAGCAGCTTAGTCCCCCCGGGACTAGCATCGGGAGAGCAGTACTTC | CASSLVPPGLASGEQYF
TRBJ2-5 | TRBV7-7 | - | - | TGTGCCAGCAGCTTAGATAGGGACCAAGAGACCCAGTACTTC | CASSLDRDQETQYF
TRBJ1-6 | TRBV12-3/TRBV12-4 | - | few | TGTGCCAGCAGTTCAACCCGGTCACCCCTCCACTTT | CASSSTRSPLHF
TRBJ1-5 | TRBV19 | - | - | TGTGCCAGTAGTATATCCCCCCCCGGCAGAGTTGGATATAGCAATCAGCCCCAGCATTTT | CASSISPPGRVGYSNQPQHF
TRBJ2-2 | TRBV6-4 | TRBD2 | - | TGTGCCAGCAGTGTGAGGCTAGCGGGGAACCCGAAGAACACCGGGGAGCTGTTTTTT | CASSVRLAGNPKNTGELFF
TRBJ2-1 | TRBV5-1 | - | - | TGCGCCAGCAGCTTGGCGGACAACAATGAGCAGTTCTTC | CASSLADNNEQFF
TRBJ2-2 | TRBV7-2 | - | few | TGTGCCAGCAGCTTGCAGTACGGGGAGCTGTTTTTT | CASSLQYGELFF
TRBJ1-2 | TRBV18 | - | once | TGTGCCAGCTCACCAGACACCGCTAACTATGGCTACACCTTC | CASSPDTANYGYTF
TRBJ1-2 | TRBV19 | - | - | TGTGCCAGTACCCCCTTCCGGGACCGACCCTCGGGGTATGGCTACACCTTC | CASTPFRDRPSGYGYTF
TRBJ2-1 | TRBV13 | TRBD2 | - | TGTGCCAGCAGCGAGACTAGCGGGGGCTACAATGAGCAGTTCTTC | CASSETSGGYNEQFF
TRBJ2-3 | TRBV6-5 | TRBD2 | once | TGTGCCAGCAGACAAGCGGGGGAAACTCATACGCAGTATTTT | CASRQAGETHTQYF
TRBJ2-7 | TRBV30 | - | - | TGTGCCTGGAGTCAGGGCAGGGGGGATGACGAGCAGTACTTC | CAWSQGRGDDEQYF
TRBJ2-5 | TRBV5-1 | - | few | TGCGCCAGCAGCTCAGAACCGGGACTTCAAGAGACCCAGTACTTC | CASSSEPGLQETQYF
TRBJ2-4 | TRBV28 | - | - | TGTGCCAGCAGTTTTAGTAGCAGAAACATTCAGTACTTC | CASSFSSRNIQYF
TRBJ1-1 | TRBV19 | - | once | TGTGCCAGTAGTATAGGTCTGGAGGGTGAAGCTTTCTTT | CASSIGLEGEAFF
TRBJ2-7 | TRBV6-1 | - | - | TGTGCCAGCAGTGAACGATTCGGGGACTCCTACGAGCAGTACTTC | CASSERFGDSYEQYF
TRBJ1-2 | TRBV18 | - | - | TGTGCCAGCTCACCGTCCGAGAGACTCCCATATGGCTACACCTTC | CASSPSERLPYGYTF